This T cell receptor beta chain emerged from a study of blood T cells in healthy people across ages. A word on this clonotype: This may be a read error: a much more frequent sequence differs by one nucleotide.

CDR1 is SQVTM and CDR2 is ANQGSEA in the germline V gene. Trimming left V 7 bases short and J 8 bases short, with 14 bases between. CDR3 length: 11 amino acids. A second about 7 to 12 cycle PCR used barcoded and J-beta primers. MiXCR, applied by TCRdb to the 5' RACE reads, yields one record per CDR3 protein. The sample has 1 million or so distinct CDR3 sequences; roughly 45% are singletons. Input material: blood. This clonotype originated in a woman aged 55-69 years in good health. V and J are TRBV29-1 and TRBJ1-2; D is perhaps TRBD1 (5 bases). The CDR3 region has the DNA TGCAGCGGGGACGGATCTGAGGGCTACACCTTC. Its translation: CSGDGSEGYTF.